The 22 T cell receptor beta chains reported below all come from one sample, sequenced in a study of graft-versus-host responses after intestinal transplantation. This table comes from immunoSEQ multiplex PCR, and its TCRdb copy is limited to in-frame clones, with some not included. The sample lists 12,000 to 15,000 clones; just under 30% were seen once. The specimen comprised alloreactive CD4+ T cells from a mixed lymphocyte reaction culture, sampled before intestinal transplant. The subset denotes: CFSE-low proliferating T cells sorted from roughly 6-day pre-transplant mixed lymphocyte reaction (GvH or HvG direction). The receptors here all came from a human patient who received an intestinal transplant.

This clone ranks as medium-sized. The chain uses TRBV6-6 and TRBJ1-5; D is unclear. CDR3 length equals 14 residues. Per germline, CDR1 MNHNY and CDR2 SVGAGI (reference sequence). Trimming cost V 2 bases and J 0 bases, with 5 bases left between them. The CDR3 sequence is CASSYPYSNQPQHF. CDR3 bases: TGTGCCAGCAGTTACCCCTATAGCAATCAGCCCCAGCATTTT.

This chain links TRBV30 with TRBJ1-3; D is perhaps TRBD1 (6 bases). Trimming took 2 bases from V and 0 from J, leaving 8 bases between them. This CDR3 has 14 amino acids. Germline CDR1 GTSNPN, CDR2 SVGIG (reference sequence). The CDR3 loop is CAWSRGSSGNTIYF. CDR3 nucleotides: TGTGCCTGGAGTAGGGGGAGCTCTGGAAACACCATATATTTT.

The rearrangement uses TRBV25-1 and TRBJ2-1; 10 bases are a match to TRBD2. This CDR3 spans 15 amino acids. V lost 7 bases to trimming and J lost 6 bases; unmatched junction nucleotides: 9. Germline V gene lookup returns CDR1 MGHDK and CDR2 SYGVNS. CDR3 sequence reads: CASTNTAGGPNEQFF. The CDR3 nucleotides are TGTGCCAGCACTAACACAGCGGGAGGGCCCAATGAGCAGTTCTTC.

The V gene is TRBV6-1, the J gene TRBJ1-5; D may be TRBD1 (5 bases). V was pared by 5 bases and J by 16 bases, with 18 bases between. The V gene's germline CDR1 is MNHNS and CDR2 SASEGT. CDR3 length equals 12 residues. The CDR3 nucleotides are TGTGCCAGCAGTTTGGGACGGGGGACGAGTCATTTT. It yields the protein CASSLGRGTSHF.

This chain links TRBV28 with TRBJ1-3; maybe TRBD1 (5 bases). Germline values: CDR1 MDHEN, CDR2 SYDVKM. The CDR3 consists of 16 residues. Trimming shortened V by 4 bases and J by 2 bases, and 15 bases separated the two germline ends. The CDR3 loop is CASSSPGRGAGNTIYF. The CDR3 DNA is TGTGCCAGCAGTTCCCCTGGAAGGGGAGCTGGAAACACCATATATTTT.

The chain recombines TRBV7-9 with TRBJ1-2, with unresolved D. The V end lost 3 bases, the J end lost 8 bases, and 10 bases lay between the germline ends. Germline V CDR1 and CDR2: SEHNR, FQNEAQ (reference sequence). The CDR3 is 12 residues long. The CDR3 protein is CASSFSETGYTF. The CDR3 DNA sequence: TGTGCCAGCAGCTTTAGCGAAACGGGCTACACCTTC. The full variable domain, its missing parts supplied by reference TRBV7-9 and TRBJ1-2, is DTGVSQNPRHKITKRGQNVTFRCDPISEHNRLYWYRQTLGQGPEFLTYFQNEAQLEKSRLLSDRFSAERPKGSFSTLEIQRTEQGDSAMYLCASSFSETGYTFGSGTRLTVV.

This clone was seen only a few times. The CDR3 DNA follows: TGTGCCAGCCGACAAACTAGCACAGATACGCAGTATTTT. Its protein is CASRQTSTDTQYF. The chain employs TRBV6-1 and TRBJ2-3; D gene ambiguous. CDR3 length: 13 amino acids. The V gene lost 8 bases and the J gene lost 0 bases, with 9 bases spanning the gap. Germline V lookup: CDR1 MNHNS, CDR2 SASEGT.

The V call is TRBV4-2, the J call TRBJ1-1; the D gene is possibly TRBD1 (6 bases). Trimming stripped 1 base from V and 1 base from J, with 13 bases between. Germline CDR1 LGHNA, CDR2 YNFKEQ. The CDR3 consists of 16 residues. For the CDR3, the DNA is TGTGCCAGCAGCCAAGGGTGGACAGACCGGAACACTGAAGCTTTCTTT. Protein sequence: CASSQGWTDRNTEAFF.

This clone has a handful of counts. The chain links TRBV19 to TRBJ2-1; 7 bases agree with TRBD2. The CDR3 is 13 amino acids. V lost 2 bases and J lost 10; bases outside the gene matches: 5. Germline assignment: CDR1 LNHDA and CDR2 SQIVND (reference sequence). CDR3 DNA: TGTGCCAGTAGTATAACCCCACTAGCGGAGCAGTTCTTC. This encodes CASSITPLAEQFF.

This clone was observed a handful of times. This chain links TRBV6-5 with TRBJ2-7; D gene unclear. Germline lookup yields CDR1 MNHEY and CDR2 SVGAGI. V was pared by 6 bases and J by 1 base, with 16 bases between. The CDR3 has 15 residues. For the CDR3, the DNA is TGTGCCAGCAGCAGAACAAGGGTTCTTTCCTACGAGCAGTACTTC. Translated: CASSRTRVLSYEQYF.

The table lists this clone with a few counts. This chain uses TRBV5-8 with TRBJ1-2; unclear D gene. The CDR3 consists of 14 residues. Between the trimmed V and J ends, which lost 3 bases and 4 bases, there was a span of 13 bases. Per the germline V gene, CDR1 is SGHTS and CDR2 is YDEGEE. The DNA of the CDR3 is TGTGCCAGCAGCTGGACGACGGTTATCTATGGCTACACCTTC. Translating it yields CASSWTTVIYGYTF.

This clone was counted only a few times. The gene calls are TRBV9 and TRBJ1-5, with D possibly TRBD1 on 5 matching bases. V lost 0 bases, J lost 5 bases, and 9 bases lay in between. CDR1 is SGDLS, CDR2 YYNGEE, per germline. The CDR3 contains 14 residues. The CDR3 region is CASSVGGSYQPQHF. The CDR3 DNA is TGTGCCAGCAGCGTAGGGGGCTCTTATCAGCCCCAGCATTTT.

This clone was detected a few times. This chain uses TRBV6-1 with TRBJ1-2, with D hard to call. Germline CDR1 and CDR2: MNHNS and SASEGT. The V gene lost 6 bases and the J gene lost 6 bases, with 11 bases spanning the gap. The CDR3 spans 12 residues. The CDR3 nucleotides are TGTGCCAGCAGCCGGACTGGCGATGGCTACACCTTC. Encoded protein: CASSRTGDGYTF.

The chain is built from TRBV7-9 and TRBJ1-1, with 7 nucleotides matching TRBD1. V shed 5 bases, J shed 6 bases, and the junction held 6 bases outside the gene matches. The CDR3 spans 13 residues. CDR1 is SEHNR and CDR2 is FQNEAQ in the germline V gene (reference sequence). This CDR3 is CASSQSGQAEAFF. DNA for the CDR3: TGTGCCAGCAGCCAATCCGGACAGGCTGAAGCTTTCTTT.

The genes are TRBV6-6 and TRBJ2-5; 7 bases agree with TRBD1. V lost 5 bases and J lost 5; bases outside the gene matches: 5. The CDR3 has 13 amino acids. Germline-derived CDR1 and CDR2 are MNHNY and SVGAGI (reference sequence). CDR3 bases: TGTGCCAGCAGTCCACAGGGGCGGGAGACCCAGTACTTC. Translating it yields CASSPQGRETQYF.

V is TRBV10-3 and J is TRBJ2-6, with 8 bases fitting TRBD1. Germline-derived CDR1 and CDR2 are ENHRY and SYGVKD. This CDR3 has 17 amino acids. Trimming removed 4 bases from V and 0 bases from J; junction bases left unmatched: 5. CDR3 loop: CAISGGQVNSGANVLTF. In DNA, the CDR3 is TGTGCCATCAGTGGGGGACAGGTGAACTCTGGGGCCAACGTCCTGACTTTC.

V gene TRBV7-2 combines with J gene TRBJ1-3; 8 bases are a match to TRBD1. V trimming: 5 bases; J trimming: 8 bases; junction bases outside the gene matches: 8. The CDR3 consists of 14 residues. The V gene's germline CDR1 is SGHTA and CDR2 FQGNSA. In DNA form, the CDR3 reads TGTGCCAGCAGCCCGGACAGGGTTGGGTACACCATATATTTT. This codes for CASSPDRVGYTIYF.

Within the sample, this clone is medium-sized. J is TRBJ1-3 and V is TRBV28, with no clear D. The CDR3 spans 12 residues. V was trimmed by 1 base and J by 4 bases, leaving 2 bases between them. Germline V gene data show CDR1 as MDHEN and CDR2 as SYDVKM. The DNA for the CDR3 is TGTGCCAGCAGTTTATTGGGAAACACCATATATTTT. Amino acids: CASSLLGNTIYF.

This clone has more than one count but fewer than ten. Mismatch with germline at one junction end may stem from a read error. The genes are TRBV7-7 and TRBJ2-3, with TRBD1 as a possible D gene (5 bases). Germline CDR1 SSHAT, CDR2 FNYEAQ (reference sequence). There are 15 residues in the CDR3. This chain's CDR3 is CASSRQPGLGDTQYF. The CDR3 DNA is TGTGCTAGCAGCCGACAGCCCGGGCTGGGAGATACGCAGTATTTT.

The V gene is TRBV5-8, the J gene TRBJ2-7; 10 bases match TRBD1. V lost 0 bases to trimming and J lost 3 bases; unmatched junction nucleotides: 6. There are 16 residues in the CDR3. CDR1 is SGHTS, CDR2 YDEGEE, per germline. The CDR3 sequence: CASSLEIDRGHYEQYF. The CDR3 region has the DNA TGTGCCAGCAGCTTGGAAATAGACAGGGGGCACTACGAGCAGTACTTC. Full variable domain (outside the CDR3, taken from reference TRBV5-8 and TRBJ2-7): EAGVTQSPTHLIKTRGQQATLRCSPISGHTSVYWYQQALGLGLQFLLWYDEGEERNRGNFPPRFSGRQFPNYSSELNVNALELEDSALYLCASSLEIDRGHYEQYFGPGTRLTVT.

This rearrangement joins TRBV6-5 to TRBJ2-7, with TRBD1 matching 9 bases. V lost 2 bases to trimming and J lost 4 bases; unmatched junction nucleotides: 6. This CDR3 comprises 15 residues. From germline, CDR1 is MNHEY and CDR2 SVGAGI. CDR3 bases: TGTGCCAGCAGTTACGCCGGGACAGGGAGGTACGAGCAGTACTTC. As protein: CASSYAGTGRYEQYF.

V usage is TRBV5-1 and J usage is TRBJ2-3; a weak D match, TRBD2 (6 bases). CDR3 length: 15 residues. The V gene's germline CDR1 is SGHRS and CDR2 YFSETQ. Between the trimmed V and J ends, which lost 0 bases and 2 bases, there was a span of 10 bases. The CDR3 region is CASSLVGGITDTQYF. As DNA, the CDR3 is TGCGCCAGCAGCTTGGTTGGCGGGATCACAGATACGCAGTATTTT.